This is a list of T cell receptor beta chains from one sample in a study of CD8+ T cells in alopecia areata. Some clones are missing from TCRdb's copy, which holds only in-frame ones; the method was immunoSEQ multiplex PCR. The sample holds 80,000 to 100,000 clones; around 47% are singletons and the top ten take around 19%. The sequencing here drew on CD8+ T cells sorted from blood, taken at week 24, from a patient treated with tofacitinib. All receptors derive from a human donor with alopecia areata. The CDR3 runs from the conserved cysteine through the conserved F or W. The order of the fields is clone size, J gene, V gene, D gene, CDR3 protein, CDR3 DNA. A D gene is named only where the DNA matches it firmly. The size entry is marked missing in some rows and otherwise reads once, few, many or a size class.

>few|TRBJ2-1|TRBV27|TRBD2
CASSFLPPGLADNEQFF
TGTGCCAGCAGTTTCCTACCCCCGGGACTAGCGGACAATGAGCAGTTCTTC
>once|TRBJ2-1|TRBV11-2|-
CASSLRLVPYNEQFF
TGTGCCAGCAGCTTGCGGCTAGTCCCTTACAATGAGCAGTTCTTC
>-|TRBJ2-7|TRBV28|-
CASNERVGSYEQYF
TGTGCCAGCAATGAAAGGGTGGGATCCTACGAGCAGTACTTC
>-|TRBJ2-1|TRBV4-1|-
CASSPTGTGSNEQFF
TGCGCCAGCAGCCCGACCGGGACGGGATCCAATGAGCAGTTCTTC
>few|TRBJ2-3|TRBV7-9|-
CASSSTRLYTDTQYF
TGTGCCAGCAGCTCGACACGACTTTACACAGATACGCAGTATTTT
>-|TRBJ2-1|TRBV9|-
CASSYRDNEQFF
TGTGCCAGCAGCTACCGGGACAATGAGCAGTTCTTC
>-|TRBJ1-5|TRBV30|-
CAWSPEMGNQPQHF
TGTGCCTGGAGTCCCGAAATGGGGAATCAGCCCCAGCATTTT
>-|TRBJ2-7|TRBV6-1|TRBD1
CASLEHRDRGYEQYF
TGTGCCAGCCTTGAACACCGGGACAGGGGCTACGAGCAGTACTTC
>-|TRBJ2-2|TRBV27|-
CASTSRGGELFF
TGTGCCAGCACCTCGCGGGGTGGGGAGCTGTTTTTT
>few|TRBJ1-1|TRBV4-1|-
CASSQDREWGGEAFF
TGCGCCAGCAGCCAAGATCGGGAGTGGGGAGGTGAAGCTTTCTTT
>few|TRBJ2-1|TRBV14|-
CASSHPPFGGGEQFF
TGTGCCAGCAGCCACCCTCCCTTCGGCGGCGGTGAGCAGTTCTTC
>few|TRBJ2-7|TRBV5-1|TRBD1
CASSPPDRVIYEQYF
TGCGCCAGCAGCCCTCCGGACAGGGTGATCTACGAGCAGTACTTC
>-|TRBJ2-7|TRBV7-9|-
CASSLALGLQQYF
TGTGCCAGCAGCTTAGCGCTCGGACTCCAGCAGTACTTC
>-|TRBJ2-7|TRBV20-1|-
CSARHSSEQYF
TGCAGTGCTAGGCATAGCAGTGAGCAGTACTTC
>once|TRBJ2-1|TRBV10-3|-
CAISDPSSYNEQFF
TGTGCCATCAGTGACCCCTCCTCCTACAATGAGCAGTTCTTC
>-|TRBJ1-2|TRBV5-6|-
CASSSTTRGGYTF
TGTGCCAGCAGCTCGACAACACGGGGTGGCTACACCTTC
>few|TRBJ2-7|TRBV7-9|-
CASSNSTGPYEQYF
TGTGCCAGCAGCAACTCGACAGGCCCTTACGAGCAGTACTTC
>-|TRBJ2-7|TRBV14|-
CASSSDGYEQYF
TGTGCCAGCAGCTCGGACGGCTACGAGCAGTACTTC
>-|TRBJ2-7|TRBV18|TRBD2
CASSPPGGDEQYF
TGTGCCAGCTCACCACCGGGAGGGGACGAGCAGTACTTC
>few|TRBJ2-5|TRBV2|-
CASADLRAQETQYF
TGTGCCAGCGCCGATCTGAGGGCCCAAGAGACCCAGTACTTC
>-|TRBJ2-1|TRBV6-5|TRBD2
CASSTSGTEQFF
TGTGCCAGCAGTACTAGCGGGACTGAGCAGTTCTTC
>-|TRBJ2-1|TRBV19|TRBD2
CASSIAGGDNEQFF
TGTGCCAGTAGTATAGCGGGAGGGGACAATGAGCAGTTCTTC
>-|TRBJ2-5|TRBV30|-
CAWGAPETQYF
TGTGCCTGGGGGGCACCGGAGACCCAGTACTTC
>-|TRBJ2-7|TRBV11-2|-
CASSPSHPPSYF
TGTGCCAGCAGCCCCTCACACCCGCCCTCGTACTTC
>-|TRBJ1-5|TRBV4-3|TRBD1
CASSQGQGANQPQHF
TGCGCCAGCAGCCAAGGACAGGGAGCGAACCAGCCCCAGCATTTT
>-|TRBJ2-2|TRBV9|TRBD2
CASSAYGLVNTGELFF
TGTGCCAGCAGCGCCTACGGACTAGTTAACACCGGGGAGCTGTTTTTT
>-|TRBJ2-7|TRBV19|TRBD1
CASAGQAGYEQYF
TGTGCCAGCGCTGGACAGGCGGGCTACGAGCAGTACTTC
>-|TRBJ2-7|TRBV27|-
CASSLGQGGFEQYF
TGTGCCAGCAGTTTAGGCCAGGGTGGGTTCGAGCAGTACTTC
>-|TRBJ1-4|TRBV4-1|-
CASSQDIGQREKLFF
TGCGCCAGCAGCCAAGATATAGGACAGCGAGAAAAACTGTTTTTT